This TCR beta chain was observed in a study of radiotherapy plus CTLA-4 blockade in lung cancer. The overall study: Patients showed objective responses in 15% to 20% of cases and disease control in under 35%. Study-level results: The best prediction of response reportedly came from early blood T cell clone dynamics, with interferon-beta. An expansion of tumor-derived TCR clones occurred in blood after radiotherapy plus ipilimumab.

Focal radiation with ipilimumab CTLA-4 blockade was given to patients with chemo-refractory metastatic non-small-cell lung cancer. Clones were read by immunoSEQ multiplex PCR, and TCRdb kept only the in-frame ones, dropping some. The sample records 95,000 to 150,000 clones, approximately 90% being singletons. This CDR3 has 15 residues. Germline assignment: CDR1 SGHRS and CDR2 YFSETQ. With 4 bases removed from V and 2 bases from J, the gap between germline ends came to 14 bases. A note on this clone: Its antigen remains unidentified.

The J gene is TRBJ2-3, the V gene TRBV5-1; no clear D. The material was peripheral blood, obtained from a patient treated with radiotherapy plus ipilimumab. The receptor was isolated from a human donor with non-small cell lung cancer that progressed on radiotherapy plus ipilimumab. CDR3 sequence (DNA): TGCGCCAGCAGCACTGGGGTGGTGACCACAGATACGCAGTATTTT. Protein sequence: CASSTGVVTTDTQYF.